The present TCR beta chain was sequenced within a study of vaccination effects on CD4 cells after COVID-19. A word on this clone: What it binds is not known.

The CDR3 spans 15 residues. Trimming left V 5 bases short and J 1 base short, with 12 bases between. Germline assignment: CDR1 SGHAT and CDR2 FQNNGV. Ahead of sequencing, the ViraFEST assay grew antigen-specific CD4+ T cells using viral peptide pools. With roughly 9 days of culture completed, CD4+ T cells were isolated. Two-dose BNT162b2 or mRNA-1273 vaccination was given to participants. Vaccinated participants had no history of SARS-CoV-2 infection and tested negative for nucleocapsid antibodies. TCRdb's table, derived via immunoSEQ multiplex PCR, lists solely in-frame clones and lacks some. Of approximately 16,000 clones listed, 55% to 75% are singletons.

This TCR was recovered from a human donor who received a COVID-19 vaccine. Specimen: CD4+ T cells from PBMCs cultured with SARS-CoV-2 spike peptides, collected after COVID-19 vaccination. The chain couples TRBV11-2 to TRBJ2-1; possibly TRBD1 for D (5 bases). The CDR3 region is CASSMGQGSYNEQFF. In DNA form, the CDR3 reads TGTGCCAGCAGCATGGGGCAGGGTTCCTACAATGAGCAGTTCTTC.